This T cell receptor beta chain came from a study of T cell clonotyping in hematopoietic cell transplantation. V was clipped by 0 bases and J by 0 bases, with 8 bases between them. Germline values: CDR1 MNHEY, CDR2 SVGAGI. The CDR3 consists of 15 residues. The repertoire was sequenced with immunoSEQ multiplex PCR; TCRdb's copy has only in-frame clones and lacks some. The sample consists of about 12,000 clones, 75% to 90% of them appearing once. The sequence was collected from a human donor who either received an allogeneic hematopoietic cell transplant for a myeloid malignancy or was a related donor (not recorded which). Some clones in this sample may be carry-over from other donors' samples. Sequencing was carried out using peripheral blood mononuclear cells. The V call is TRBV6-5, the J call TRBJ1-1; D is unclear. CDR3 DNA sequence: TGTGCCAGCAGTTACTCTCTACAGTTGAACACTGAAGCTTTCTTT. Translated: CASSYSLQLNTEAFF.